This TCR beta chain was captured by sequencing in a study of blood T cell repertoires in COVID-19. Overall study context: Sites in the United States, Italy and Spain provided acute and convalescent COVID-19 samples. T cells, B-cell-depleted T cells, or PBMCs provided the cDNA or gDNA that served as material.

Per the study methods: Nucleated cell number was recorded as an estimate derived from reference gene primer amplification. Method: immunoSEQ multiplex PCR; TCRdb's copy keeps in-frame clones and lacks some. V and J calls and clone size are given by that table; D and trimming were obtained from the DNA. The repertoire includes approximately 10,000 clones, 80% to 90% of them detected once, and just over 7% sits in the top ten. V was pared by 1 base and J by 3 bases, with 13 bases between. Germline loops: CDR1 LGHNA, CDR2 YNFKEQ. CDR3 size: 15 residues. This clonotype originated in a human donor with active COVID-19. The donor label of this sample is uncertain. The sequencing input was peripheral blood. The chain employs TRBV4-2 and TRBJ2-7, with a tentative D call TRBD2 (6 bases). CDR3 protein: CASSQAWDSVYEQYV. For the CDR3, the DNA is TGTGCCAGCAGCCAAGCCTGGGACTCAGTCTACGAGCAGTACGTC.